A single sample gave rise to the 31 T cell receptor beta chains below, sequenced in a study of T cells after yellow fever vaccination. TCRdb re-called the 5' RACE reads with MiXCR, one entry per CDR3 protein. Among fewer than 400,000 distinct CDR3 sequences listed, roughly 6.1% were seen once. The material was PBMCs, obtained 5 days after the yellow fever booster vaccination. Receptor source: a man aged 30 to 45 who received the YFV17D yellow fever vaccine.

This clonotype was observed many times. The J gene is TRBJ2-5, the V gene TRBV7-2; D is unresolved. The V and J ends lost 0 bases and 2 bases respectively, with 4 bases between them. Germline-derived CDR1 and CDR2 are SGHTA and FQGNSA. The CDR3 length is 13 residues. CDR3 residues: CASSLASQETQYF. The CDR3 DNA reads TGTGCCAGCAGCTTAGCCAGTCAAGAGACCCAGTACTTC.

The CDR3 DNA is TGTGCCAGCAGTGAGCGGGAGCGGAACACCGGGGAGCTGTTTTTT. Its translation: CASSERERNTGELFF. The V gene is TRBV12-3 or TRBV12-4, the J gene TRBJ2-2; TRBD2 aligns across 8 bases. With V trimmed by 5 bases and J by 1 base, 3 bases remained unmatched. The CDR3 is 15 amino acids.

This clonotype was observed a few times. This chain links TRBV6-4 with TRBJ2-3; D gene unclear. CDR1 is MRHNA, CDR2 SNTAGT, per germline. The CDR3 is made up of 14 amino acids. The V and J ends lost 5 bases and 2 bases respectively, with 11 bases between them. The CDR3 DNA reads as TGTGCCAGCAGTTCGACATTTCCCACAGATACGCAGTATTTT. It codes for CASSSTFPTDTQYF.

This clonotype has at least ten counts. The chain has TRBV14 and TRBJ2-1, with D unclear. The CDR3 consists of 12 residues. V lost 3 bases to trimming and J lost 15 bases, with 15 bases between them. In germline, CDR1 is SGHDN, CDR2 FVKESK. The CDR3 coding sequence is TGTGCCAGCAGCCAGAAGGCTTCGGCTCCGTTCTTC. Its protein is CASSQKASAPFF.

This clonotype was counted only a few times. The chain carries TRBV18 and TRBJ2-3, with 12 nucleotides matching TRBD2. Per the germline V gene, CDR1 is KGHSH and CDR2 is LQKENI. The CDR3 runs 15 residues. J lost 4 bases, V lost 5 bases, and 4 bases had no gene match. The CDR3 reads CASSASGRASDTQYF. CDR3 DNA sequence: TGTGCCAGCTCAGCTAGCGGGAGGGCCTCAGATACGCAGTATTTT. Variable domain in full (rest from reference TRBV18 and TRBJ2-3): NAGVMQNPRHLVRRRGQEARLRCSPMKGHSHVYWYRQLPEEGLKFMVYLQKENIIDESGMPKERFSAEFPKEGPSILRIQQVVRGDSAAYFCASSASGRASDTQYFGPGTRLTVL.

The rearrangement links TRBV20-1 to TRBJ2-7; 11 nucleotides align to TRBD2. Germline loops: CDR1 DFQATT, CDR2 SNEGSKA (reference sequence). This CDR3 has 17 residues. V was pared by 8 bases and J by 3 bases, with 18 bases of the junction left unmatched. The DNA of the CDR3 is TGCAGTTCCGGGGCGGGGCTAGCGGGAGGATTGTACTACGAGCAGTACTTC. It specifies CSSGAGLAGGLYYEQYF.

The V and J genes are TRBV5-1 and TRBJ1-2; 9 bases agree with TRBD1. The CDR3 sequence is 12 residues long. V shed 3 bases, J shed 8 bases, and the junction held 2 bases outside the gene matches. Germline V lookup: CDR1 SGHRS, CDR2 YFSETQ. The DNA for the CDR3 is TGCGCCAGCAGCTGGGGACAGGGAGGCTACACCTTC. It yields the protein CASSWGQGGYTF.

A note on this clonotype: Because the CDR3's place on the DNA is in doubt, the DNA is left out and the CDR3 is given as listed by TCRdb. The chain uses TRBV7-5 and TRBJ2-2; TRBD2, the table's D call, was not compared with the DNA. TRBV7-5 is a pseudogene locus. Both ends counted, the CDR3 spans 18 residues. The CDR3 spells CISVPEAHTSEATGELFF.

This clonotype came up a few times. The chain carries TRBV29-1 and TRBJ2-7; D is undetermined. The CDR3 contains 13 residues. V lost 4 bases, J lost 2 bases, and 12 bases lay in between. Germline V CDR1 and CDR2: SQVTM, ANQGSEA. CDR3 protein: CSVVGGSAYEQYF. The DNA of the CDR3 is TGCAGCGTTGTAGGTGGCTCAGCCTACGAGCAGTACTTC.

V usage is TRBV5-1 and J usage is TRBJ2-1; 11 bases are a match to TRBD2. Trimming cost V 2 bases and J 4 bases; bases outside gene matches: 20. Germline V gene lookup returns CDR1 SGHRS and CDR2 YFSETQ. The CDR3 is 21 amino acids. CDR3 nucleotides: TGCGCCAGCAGCTTACAGCAGGGACTAGCGGTACTTGAGATGGGGTACAATGAGCAGTTCTTC. Its protein is CASSLQQGLAVLEMGYNEQFF.

This clonotype was detected ten times or more. The rearrangement links TRBV29-1 to TRBJ1-1; the match to TRBD1 covers 8 bases. The CDR3 covers 13 residues. J gave up 4 bases and V 6 bases, and 7 bases lay outside the gene matches. Germline lookup yields CDR1 SQVTM and CDR2 ANQGSEA. DNA of the CDR3: TGCAGCGTCGATGGACAGGGAGGCACTGAAGCTTTCTTT. This sequence encodes CSVDGQGGTEAFF.

This clonotype came up a few times. The CDR3 bases are TGCAGCGTCAGAGAGGGCGGAGGCTCCTACGAGCAGTACTTC. Translated, it gives CSVREGGGSYEQYF. The chain couples TRBV29-1 to TRBJ2-7, with D possibly TRBD2 on 5 matching bases. The CDR3 has 14 residues. V was trimmed by 6 bases and J by 0 bases, leaving 15 bases between them. From germline, CDR1 is SQVTM and CDR2 ANQGSEA.

This clonotype was counted many times. The V call is TRBV6-2 or TRBV6-3, the J call TRBJ2-3; TRBD2 aligns across 7 bases. The CDR3 loop spans 14 amino acids. Germline CDR1 MNHEY, CDR2 SVGEGT. Losses at the gene ends were 6 bases for V and 7 bases for J; bases not matched to a gene: 10. In nucleotides, the CDR3 is TGTGCCAGCAGGCCGGGGGGAGTGACTTATACGCAGTATTTT. It codes for CASRPGGVTYTQYF.

This chain links TRBV7-2 with TRBJ1-5, with D unclear. The V end lost 1 base, the J end lost 7 bases, and 14 bases lay between the germline ends. The germline V gene encodes CDR1 SGHTA and CDR2 FQGNSA. The CDR3 spans 15 residues. CDR3 sequence (DNA): TGTGCCAGCAGCTTAGTTGCCGGCCCAGGCCAGCCCCAGCATTTT. It is translated as CASSLVAGPGQPQHF.

The rearrangement joins TRBV7-9 to TRBJ2-2; 9 positions match TRBD2. With V trimmed by 4 bases and J by 8 bases, 8 bases remained unmatched. The CDR3 length is 15 residues. Germline V gene sequence: CDR1 SEHNR, CDR2 FQNEAQ (reference sequence). CDR3 DNA: TGTGCCAGCAGCTCCGCGGGGGGGGCCGGAGGGGAGCTGTTTTTT. Translation: CASSSAGGAGGELFF.

Regarding this clonotype: It may be a read error: a sequence one base away is much more abundant. The chain has TRBV5-1 and TRBJ2-3, with TRBD2 matching 7 bases. The CDR3 spans 16 residues. CDR1 SGHRS and CDR2 YFSETQ come from the germline V gene. The CDR3 coding sequence is TGCGCCAGCAGCTTAGCGCTAGCGGACTTCACAGTTACGCAGTATTTT. Its protein product is CASSLALADFTVTQYF. Full variable domain (missing parts from reference TRBV5-1 and TRBJ2-3): KAGVTQTPRYLIKTRGQQVTLSCSPISGHRSVSWYQQTPGQGLQFLFEYFSETQRNKGNFPGRFSGRQFSNSRSEMNVSTLELGDSALYLCASSLALADFTVTQYFGPGTRLTVL.

The rearrangement uses TRBV27 and TRBJ1-1; a possible D gene is TRBD1 (5 bases). CDR1 is MNHEY and CDR2 is SMNVEV in the germline V gene (reference sequence). The CDR3 runs 15 residues. The V end was cut by 2 bases, the J end by 4 bases, with 14 bases between. Here the CDR3 DNA reads TGTGCCAGCAGTTTAGCTTCCAGGGCGGGCACTGAAGCTTTCTTT. Protein sequence: CASSLASRAGTEAFF.

Note on this clonotype: This likely comes from a read error, as the CDR3 has no conserved phenylalanine or tryptophan at its end. The genes are TRBV6-5 and TRBJ2-7; 7 positions match TRBD2. With V trimmed by 2 bases and J by 2 bases, 12 bases remained unmatched. CDR1 is MNHEY, CDR2 SVGAGI, per germline. The CDR3 consists of 17 residues. As DNA, the CDR3 is TGTGCCAGCAGTTACAAGCGAAGCGGGGCCCAGCCCTACGAGCAGTACTCC. It codes for CASSYKRSGAQPYEQYS.

This clonotype came up many times. This chain joins TRBV11-2 and TRBJ2-2; 14 positions match TRBD2. This CDR3 is built from 17 residues. Germline assignment: CDR1 SGHAT and CDR2 FQNNGV. The ends lost 8 bases at V and 6 bases at J; junction bases unmatched: 11. CDR3 nucleotides: TGTGCCAGCCCAATAAAAGGACTAGCGGGAGGAGCCGGGGAGCTGTTTTTT. It specifies CASPIKGLAGGAGELFF.

This chain links TRBV15 with TRBJ2-1; perhaps TRBD2 as D (6 bases). Per germline, CDR1 LNHNV and CDR2 YYDKDF (reference sequence). The V end was cut by 0 bases, the J end by 6 bases, with 15 bases between. This CDR3 is 16 amino acids long. The CDR3 sequence: CATSRDPPGVGNEQFF. CDR3 nucleotides: TGTGCCACCAGCAGAGATCCTCCGGGAGTGGGCAATGAGCAGTTCTTC.

In its sample, this clonotype was seen many times. The chain recombines TRBV27 with TRBJ1-5; the D is unclear. V gave up 3 bases and J gave up 2 bases, with 8 bases separating them. The CDR3 runs to 14 residues. The V gene's germline CDR1 is MNHEY and CDR2 SMNVEV (reference sequence). For the CDR3, the DNA is TGTGCCAGCAGTTTTCTGGGAGGCAATCAGCCCCAGCATTTT. This encodes CASSFLGGNQPQHF.

This clonotype was seen many times. J is TRBJ2-7 and V is TRBV7-8; D call uncertain. Per germline, CDR1 SGHVS and CDR2 FQNEAQ. Trimming left V 4 bases short and J 0 bases short, with 7 bases between. The length of the CDR3 is 13 residues. Here the CDR3 reads CASSSQSSYEQYF. For the CDR3, the DNA is TGTGCCAGCAGCTCGCAGTCCTCCTACGAGCAGTACTTC.

This clonotype has more than one count but fewer than ten. The J gene is TRBJ2-7, the V gene TRBV4-3; 11 nucleotides match TRBD2. This CDR3 has 18 amino acids. Germline values: CDR1 LGHNA, CDR2 YSLEER. V lost 1 base to trimming and J lost 6 bases; unmatched junction nucleotides: 14. The CDR3 here is CASSQVTLGLAGGTEQYF. Written as DNA, the CDR3 is TGCGCCAGCAGCCAAGTGACATTAGGCCTAGCGGGGGGCACCGAGCAGTACTTC.

This clonotype was seen ten or more times. CDR3 amino acids: CASSLTSGYEQFF. The DNA of the CDR3 is TGTGCCAGCAGTTTAACTTCGGGGTATGAGCAGTTCTTC. The chain combines TRBV27 with TRBJ2-1; perhaps TRBD2 as D (5 bases). Germline V lookup: CDR1 MNHEY, CDR2 SMNVEV (reference sequence). V lost 2 bases and J lost 8, with 10 bases in between. CDR3 length: 13 residues.

This clonotype appeared many times. V usage is TRBV5-1 and J usage is TRBJ2-1, with D perhaps assigned TRBD1 or TRBD2 (5 bases each). In germline, CDR1 is SGHRS, CDR2 YFSETQ. The CDR3 has 17 residues. Trimming shortened V by 0 bases and J by 1 base, and 14 bases separated the two germline ends. CDR3 in amino acids: CASSLDPGPISYNEQFF. The CDR3 DNA reads TGCGCCAGCAGCTTGGATCCGGGACCAATATCCTACAATGAGCAGTTCTTC.

This chain links TRBV5-1 with TRBJ2-7; 9 nucleotides align to TRBD2. Trimming cost V 0 bases and J 6 bases; bases outside gene matches: 7. This CDR3 spans 15 amino acids. Germline V gives CDR1 SGHRS, CDR2 YFSETQ. The CDR3: CASSLELAGLCEQYF. The CDR3, as DNA: TGCGCCAGCAGCTTGGAACTAGCGGGTCTCTGCGAGCAGTACTTC.

J is TRBJ2-1 and V is TRBV20-1; 11 nucleotides align to TRBD2. CDR1 DFQATT and CDR2 SNEGSKA come from the germline V gene (reference sequence). The CDR3 covers 16 residues. V lost 4 bases, J lost 7 bases, and 12 bases stayed unmatched. CDR3 region: CSATSQTSGMGNEQFF. CDR3 nucleotide sequence: TGCAGTGCTACATCACAGACTAGCGGGATGGGGAATGAGCAGTTCTTC.

This clonotype was detected a few times. The CDR3 nucleotides read TGTGCCAGCATTGGCGGGAGAAAAAGGTGGAATGAGCAGTTCTTC. Protein product: CASIGGRKRWNEQFF. The chain employs TRBV7-2 and TRBJ2-1, with 7 bases fitting TRBD2. V was clipped by 7 bases and J by 7 bases; unmatched bases: 13. Germline V lookup: CDR1 SGHTA, CDR2 FQGNSA. The CDR3 runs 15 residues.

With respect to this clonotype: One end of the junction is discordant with germline, which a read error may explain. This chain joins TRBV7-2 and TRBJ2-5; the D is unclear. This CDR3 region has 12 residues. Germline assignment: CDR1 SGHTA and CDR2 FQGNSA. For the CDR3, the DNA is TGTGCCAGCAGCCTGTCGGTCGTGACCAAGTACTTC. Protein: CASSLSVVTKYF.

The table lists this clonotype with many counts. The chain recombines TRBV12-3 or TRBV12-4 with TRBJ2-7, with D unclear. CDR3 length: 13 residues. The germline V and J ends were trimmed by 6 bases and 0 bases, with 9 bases remaining between them. The CDR3 DNA reads as TGTGCCAGCAGGGTATCCGGCTCCTACGAGCAGTACTTC. Amino acid sequence: CASRVSGSYEQYF.

This clonotype was detected a few times. The V and J genes are TRBV12-3 or TRBV12-4 and TRBJ1-6; possible D gene TRBD1, 6 bases. The V end lost 6 bases, the J end lost 4 bases, and 13 bases lay between the germline ends. The CDR3 extends over 15 amino acids. In DNA form, the CDR3 reads TGTGCCAGCAGCCCAAATACAGGGTATAATTCACCCCTCCACTTT. It yields the protein CASSPNTGYNSPLHF.